This entry lists 19 T cell receptor beta chains sequenced from one sample in a study of cytomegalovirus exposure and HLA in healthy donors. Vbeta (60) and Jbeta (13) primers were used in the PCR. Produced via immunoSEQ multiplex PCR; TCRdb's table is partial and in-frame only. The sample includes under 150,000 clones, 80% of them seen just once. The specimen sequenced was PBMCs. All receptors derive from a male donor in good health and CMV-seronegative.

The chain has TRBV30 and TRBJ2-5, with D perhaps TRBD1 (7 bases). With the DNA end fitting TRBJ2-7 better, the J assignment may be wrong. CDR3 length: 13 amino acids. The germline V gene encodes CDR1 GTSNPN and CDR2 SVGIG (reference sequence). This CDR3 reads CAWSRGASYEQYF. The CDR3, as DNA: TGTGCCTGGAGCAGGGGGGCTTCCTACGAGCAGTACTTC.

The CDR3 region has the DNA TGTGCCAGCAGTTTATCGGTAGAAAGCTATGGCTACACCTTC. This sequence encodes CASSLSVESYGYTF. The gene calls are TRBV27 and TRBJ1-2, with D uncertain. This CDR3 has 14 residues. Germline-derived CDR1 and CDR2 are MNHEY and SMNVEV (reference sequence). Trimming shortened V by 0 bases and J by 4 bases, and 9 bases separated the two germline ends.

J is TRBJ2-1 and V is TRBV27; the match to TRBD1 covers 10 bases. V shed 5 bases, J shed 7 bases, and the junction held 11 bases outside the gene matches. The CDR3 runs to 16 residues. CDR1 and CDR2 from the germline V gene are MNHEY and SMNVEV (reference sequence). The CDR3 bases are TGTGCCAGCAGTCCCTCCTCCGGGGACAGGGGAAATGAGCAGTTCTTC. This sequence encodes CASSPSSGDRGNEQFF.

This chain connects TRBV11-3 to TRBJ2-1; 7 nucleotides line up with TRBD2. Per the germline V gene, CDR1 is SGHNT and CDR2 is YENEEA. The junction had 16 bases not matched to a gene; V was cut back by 5 bases and J by 6 bases. The CDR3 totals 17 residues. The CDR3 loop is CASSPGGAGVASNEQFF. The CDR3 bases are TGTGCCAGCAGCCCCGGTGGGGCGGGGGTTGCTTCCAATGAGCAGTTCTTC.

Comments on this clone: Germline is not matched at one junction end, which may reflect a read error. This chain links TRBV19 with TRBJ2-3; D may be TRBD1 (5 bases). The CDR3 spans 13 residues. Looked up from germline, CDR1 is LNHDA and CDR2 is SQIVND (reference sequence). CDR3 bases: TGTGCCAGTAGGATGCAGGGCACCGATACGCAGTATTTT. Encoded protein: CASRMQGTDTQYF.

J is TRBJ2-7 and V is TRBV6-1; TRBD2 is a possible D gene (5 bases). Germline V gene data show CDR1 as MNHNS and CDR2 as SASEGT. The CDR3 is 14 amino acids. Trimming shortened V by 2 bases and J by 4 bases, and 12 bases separated the two germline ends. The CDR3 DNA follows: TGTGCCAGCAGTGAATTTGGGCCGGGGTACGAGCAGTACTTC. As protein: CASSEFGPGYEQYF.

The chain recombines TRBV6-5 with TRBJ2-5; a possible D gene is TRBD2 (5 bases). The V gene's germline CDR1 is MNHEY and CDR2 SVGAGI. Trimming removed 6 bases from V and 0 bases from J, with 8 bases in between. CDR3 length: 13 residues. The CDR3 region has the DNA TGTGCCAGCAGAACCGGGAACCAAGAGACCCAGTACTTC. Translated: CASRTGNQETQYF.

This clone was detected once. This chain links TRBV9 with TRBJ2-6; D not resolved. This CDR3 comprises 13 residues. Between the trimmed V and J ends, which lost 4 bases and 0 bases, there was a span of 2 bases. Germline values: CDR1 SGDLS, CDR2 YYNGEE. CDR3 protein: CASSHSGANVLTF. As DNA, the CDR3 is TGTGCCAGCAGCCACTCTGGGGCCAACGTCCTGACTTTC.

The chain employs TRBV5-6 and TRBJ2-1; TRBD1 matches 9 bases. Looked up from germline, CDR1 is SGHDT and CDR2 is YYEEEE. The CDR3 sequence is 16 residues long. V trimming: 1 base; J trimming: 7 bases; junction bases outside the gene matches: 9. The CDR3 sequence is CASSLWDRDLWNEQFF. The CDR3 DNA follows: TGTGCCAGCAGCTTGTGGGACAGGGACCTCTGGAATGAGCAGTTCTTC.

The V call is TRBV6-1, the J call TRBJ1-1; D gene ambiguous. The V gene's germline CDR1 is MNHNS and CDR2 SASEGT. The CDR3 is 13 amino acids. Deletions cut 3 bases from V and 8 bases from J, with 13 bases between. CDR3 sequence: CASSEGGPREAFF. The CDR3 DNA is TGTGCCAGCAGTGAGGGTGGGCCGCGAGAAGCTTTCTTT.

V and J are TRBV27 and TRBJ1-5; 7 nucleotides line up with TRBD1. Germline values: CDR1 MNHEY, CDR2 SMNVEV (reference sequence). Unmatched junction bases numbered 6, after V lost 5 bases and J lost 2 bases. The length of the CDR3 is 15 residues. CDR3: CASSKDRVGNQPQHF. The CDR3 DNA reads as TGTGCCAGCAGTAAAGACAGGGTTGGCAATCAGCCCCAGCATTTT.

This clone was counted between two and nine times. The rearrangement links TRBV5-4 to TRBJ2-2; the match to TRBD1 covers 7 bases. This CDR3 comprises 14 residues. The V segment lost 4 bases and the J segment 4 bases; nucleotides outside the gene matches: 4. The germline CDR1 and CDR2 sequences are SGHNT and YYREEE (reference sequence). CDR3 sequence (DNA): TGTGCCAGCAGCCCGGGACAGATCACCGGGGAGCTGTTTTTT. It yields the protein CASSPGQITGELFF. Full variable domain (missing parts from reference TRBV5-4 and TRBJ2-2): ETGVTQSPTHLIKTRGQQVTLRCSSQSGHNTVSWYQQALGQGPQFIFQYYREEENGRGNFPPRFSGLQFPNYSSELNVNALELDDSALYLCASSPGQITGELFFGEGSRLTVL.

This chain links TRBV7-9 with TRBJ1-2; D remains unclear. Germline CDR1 SEHNR, CDR2 FQNEAQ (reference sequence). The CDR3 is 14 amino acids. Trimming removed 3 bases at V and 4 bases at J, with 12 bases between. This chain's CDR3 is CASSFQEAVYGYTF. The CDR3 DNA is TGTGCCAGCAGCTTTCAGGAGGCAGTCTATGGCTACACCTTC.

The rearrangement links TRBV4-2 to TRBJ2-7; D may be TRBD2 (6 bases). CDR1 is LGHNA and CDR2 is YNFKEQ in the germline V gene. V was pared by 1 base and J by 6 bases, with 13 bases between. The CDR3 consists of 14 residues. This CDR3 is CASSQGYPSVEQYF. CDR3 bases: TGTGCCAGCAGCCAAGGATACCCTAGCGTCGAGCAGTACTTC.

V and J are TRBV27 and TRBJ2-3, with a possible D match to TRBD2 (6 bases). The CDR3 loop spans 14 amino acids. The germline gives CDR1 MNHEY, CDR2 SMNVEV (reference sequence). Trimming removed 6 bases at V and 2 bases at J, with 12 bases between. The CDR3: CASRGGTHTDTQYF. CDR3 bases: TGTGCCAGCAGGGGGGGAACACACACAGATACGCAGTATTTT.

This sequence joins TRBV7-2 and TRBJ1-2; D is possibly TRBD1 (6 bases). This CDR3 comprises 14 residues. Germline assignment: CDR1 SGHTA and CDR2 FQGNSA. Trimming took off 5 bases at V and 4 bases at J, with 14 bases between the two ends. CDR3 residues: CASSLKGGIYGYTF. The CDR3 DNA is TGTGCCAGCAGCCTGAAAGGGGGTATCTATGGCTACACCTTC.

A few counts support this clone. The chain joins TRBV6-5 to TRBJ2-2; 7 nucleotides line up with TRBD1. V trimming: 2 bases; J trimming: 7 bases; junction bases outside the gene matches: 7. The CDR3 length is 15 residues. Germline V gene data show CDR1 as MNHEY and CDR2 as SVGAGI. As DNA, the CDR3 is TGTGCCAGCAGTTACAAGACAGGGCGAGGCGGGGAGCTGTTTTTT. The encoded protein is CASSYKTGRGGELFF.

This chain uses TRBV28 with TRBJ2-7; D may be TRBD2 (6 bases). V was cut by 2 bases and J by 0 bases, with 20 bases left in between. Germline V gene lookup returns CDR1 MDHEN and CDR2 SYDVKM. The CDR3 has 18 residues. The CDR3 sequence is CASSLVYSLAPSSYEQYF. CDR3 nucleotide sequence: TGTGCCAGCAGTTTAGTGTACTCGCTAGCGCCGAGCTCCTACGAGCAGTACTTC.

The J gene is TRBJ2-5, the V gene TRBV27; tentatively, D is TRBD1 (8 bases). V was shortened by 6 bases and J by 7 bases, with 15 bases between the two germline ends. Germline CDR1 is MNHEY and CDR2 is SMNVEV (reference sequence). This CDR3 region has 13 residues. CDR3 coding DNA: TGTGCCAGCAGCTCAACAGGGGGGGGGACCCAGTACTTC. Encoded protein: CASSSTGGGTQYF.